The source of this T cell receptor beta chain is a study of CD8 T cells in ankylosing spondylitis. Study-wide results and limits: Prior work had noted some motif variants in reactive arthritis blood and synovial fluid. In peripheral blood, disease-linked CD8+ clones occurred at relatively low frequencies. The authors reported significant enrichment of disease-linked clones in matched ankylosing spondylitis synovial fluid.

With respect to this clonotype: What it binds is not known.

5'-RACE, quantitative and with molecular barcodes, yielded the TCR beta libraries. TCRdb recomputed calls from the 5' RACE reads with MiXCR, one row per CDR3 protein. The sample lists 300,000 to 350,000 distinct CDR3 sequences; 11% were seen once. The CDR3 runs 16 residues. V dropped 8 bases and J dropped 4 bases, with 18 bases sitting between them. The chain joins TRBV12-3 or TRBV12-4 to TRBJ2-6; TRBD1 is a possible D gene (6 bases). Material: blood, either unsorted or a sorted T cell fraction (not recorded which). The sequence was collected from a female donor with ankylosing spondylitis or in good health (not recorded which). The CDR3 region is CASLDSWKAGANVLTF. For the CDR3, the DNA is TGTGCCAGCTTGGACAGCTGGAAGGCCGGGGCCAACGTCCTGACTTTC.